The TCR beta chain described here comes from a study of blood T cell repertoires in COVID-19. The table came from immunoSEQ multiplex PCR; TCRdb's copy has only in-frame clones and leaves some out. This table holds about 9,000 clones, 80% to 90% found once. Germline assignment: CDR1 SNHLY and CDR2 FYNNEI. The CDR3 consists of 14 residues. For this clone: One end of the junction varies from germline; a read error may be responsible.

The material sequenced was peripheral blood. The receptor's source is a human donor in a cohort sampled during active COVID-19. The V call is TRBV2, the J call TRBJ1-1, with a weak D call TRBD1 (6 bases). The chain's CDR3 is CASREGGGPNEAFF. CDR3 nucleotides: TGTGCCAGCAGGGAAGGTGGGGGCCCCAATGAAGCTTTCTTT.